Each of the 11 T cell receptor beta chains below was sequenced from the same sample in a study of tumor-infiltrating lymphocytes in oesophageal squamous cell carcinoma. TCRdb processed the PCR reads anew with MiXCR; each CDR3 protein has one entry. Among tens of thousands of distinct CDR3 sequences listed, about 35% were seen once. The material sequenced was esophageal tumor tissue. Receptors originate from a female donor with esophageal squamous cell carcinoma.

This clonotype has a handful of counts. The chain is built from TRBV5-4 and TRBJ1-5; TRBD1 matches 7 bases. This CDR3 has 14 residues. Germline values: CDR1 SGHNT, CDR2 YYREEE (reference sequence). V was pared by 0 bases and J by 7 bases, with 4 bases of the junction left unmatched. CDR3 nucleotide sequence: TGTGCCAGCAGCTTGGAGGGGGCAGGACAGCCCCAGCATTTT. Protein: CASSLEGAGQPQHF.

Details on this clonotype: Compared with germline, one end of the junction differs, possibly owing to a read error. The chain is built from TRBV7-3 and TRBJ2-3; the match to TRBD1 covers 7 bases. In germline, CDR1 is SGHTA, CDR2 FQGTGA. The CDR3 runs to 14 residues. CDR3 sequence reads: CASSLGQVGSPLHF. In DNA, the CDR3 is TGTGCCAGCAGCTTAGGACAGGTCGGGTCACCCCTCCACTTC.

The chain carries TRBV19 and TRBJ1-5; 7 bases agree with TRBD1. CDR1 is LNHDA, CDR2 SQIVND, per germline (reference sequence). The CDR3 consists of 15 residues. V trimming: 6 bases; J trimming: 7 bases; junction bases outside the gene matches: 12. The CDR3 loop reads CASREGTATWQPQHF. CDR3 nucleotides: TGTGCCAGTAGAGAAGGGACAGCAACATGGCAGCCCCAGCATTTT.

This clonotype has at least ten counts. The chain carries TRBV12-3 or TRBV12-4 and TRBJ2-3, with 7 positions matching TRBD1. This CDR3 is 14 amino acids long. Trimming took 1 base from V and 4 from J; bases not matched to a gene: 2. The CDR3 sequence is CASSLEGASDTQYF. Written as DNA, the CDR3 is TGTGCCAGCAGTTTAGAGGGGGCTTCAGATACGCAGTATTTT.

As concerns this clonotype: The missing conserved phenylalanine or tryptophan at the end of this CDR3 makes a read error likely. It is unclear where the CDR3 begins or ends on the DNA, so no DNA is shown, and the CDR3 is as TCRdb lists it. The V and J genes are TRBV5-6 and TRBJ2-7; the table calls TRBD1, which could not be checked here. CDR1 is SGHDT and CDR2 is YYEEEE in the germline V gene. Termini included, the CDR3 measures 16 amino acids. The CDR3 loop is CASSASTGVYGYTFGS.

Comments on this clonotype: A much larger clone differs from this one at a single base, so this may be a read error. This rearrangement joins TRBV18 to TRBJ1-2, with D possibly matching TRBD1 (6 bases). V was pared by 3 bases and J by 6 bases, with 11 bases between. This CDR3 contains 13 residues. The germline V gene has CDR1 KGHSH and CDR2 LQKENI. The CDR3 sequence is CASSPHREDGYTF. The CDR3 nucleotides are TGTGCCAGCTCACCGCACAGGGAAGATGGCTACACCTTC.

In this sample, this clonotype turned up a few times. V usage is TRBV7-6 and J usage is TRBJ2-6; tentative D call: TRBD2 (6 bases). The DNA end is more similar to TRBJ2-7, so the J call may be wrong. The CDR3 runs to 15 residues. Germline CDR1 reads SGHVS; CDR2 reads FNYEAQ. CDR3: CASSPARGHTYEQYF. The DNA of the CDR3 is TGTGCCAGCAGTCCAGCGCGGGGTCATACCTACGAGCAGTACTTC.

The chain employs TRBV10-1 and TRBJ1-1; D is uncertain. With 3 bases removed from V and 4 bases from J, the gap between germline ends came to 9 bases. The germline CDR1 and CDR2 sequences are WNHNN and SYGVQD (reference sequence). The CDR3 is 13 residues long. As DNA, the CDR3 is TGCGCCAGCAGTGAAGGGAGGGCCACTGAAGCTTTCTTT. Translating gives CASSEGRATEAFF.

This clonotype was seen ten or more times. The rearrangement links TRBV12-3 or TRBV12-4 to TRBJ1-4; 9 bases align to TRBD1. This CDR3 comprises 15 residues. Trimming removed 4 bases from V and 8 bases from J; junction bases left unmatched: 8. DNA for the CDR3: TGTGCCAGCAGTTCAACCGGGACAGGGTCAGAAAAACTGTTTTTT. As protein: CASSSTGTGSEKLFF.

This clonotype was found many times. The rearrangement uses TRBV27 and TRBJ2-5; the D gene is possibly TRBD2 (5 bases). Judging by the DNA end, TRBJ2-7 fits better; the J call may be wrong. In germline, CDR1 is MNHEY, CDR2 SMNVEV (reference sequence). The length of the CDR3 is 13 residues. The CDR3 here is CASSLIPAGEQYF. CDR3 in DNA: TGTGCCAGCAGTTTAATCCCGGCGGGCGAGCAGTACTTC.

This clonotype counts as medium-sized (0.01 to 0.1%). This chain's CDR3 is CATSITGGETQYF. The CDR3, as DNA: TGTGCCACCAGCATCACAGGGGGGGAGACCCAGTACTTC. This chain links TRBV15 with TRBJ2-5; 8 nucleotides agree with TRBD1. Germline trimming cut 4 bases from V and 5 bases from J; bases unmatched to any gene: 3. This CDR3 has 13 amino acids. Looked up from germline, CDR1 is LNHNV and CDR2 is YYDKDF (reference sequence).